This passage covers 8 T cell receptor beta chains from one sample sequenced in a study of T cells in Graves' hyperthyroidism and ophthalmopathy. Template material for amplifying TCR beta CDR3 regions consisted of RNA transcripts. With the HTBI primer set, the TCR CDR3 went through a first round of RT-PCR. One entry per CDR3 protein, called by TCRdb with MiXCR from the multiplex PCR reads. The sample has some 500,000 distinct CDR3 sequences, around 14% seen once. Sample: blood. The source of these receptors is a woman between 18 and 30 years old with Graves' hyperthyroidism.

This clonotype has at least ten counts. V and J are TRBV7-9 and TRBJ2-7, with 7 positions matching TRBD2. The length of the CDR3 is 12 residues. Germline CDR1 and CDR2: SEHNR and FQNEAQ (reference sequence). J gave up 5 bases and V 11 bases, and 9 bases lay outside the gene matches. The CDR3 nucleotides read TGTGCCTGGGGTGCGGGAGTTGACGAGCAGTACTTC. Amino acid sequence: CAWGAGVDEQYF.

The rearrangement uses TRBV6-5 and TRBJ2-1; D is ambiguous. The germline V and J ends were trimmed by 4 bases and 8 bases, with 18 bases remaining between them. The CDR3 runs to 15 residues. Germline lookup yields CDR1 MNHEY and CDR2 SVGAGI. The CDR3 spells CASSFDLLLGDEQFF. The CDR3 DNA is TGTGCCAGCAGTTTCGACCTACTCCTCGGCGATGAGCAGTTCTTC.

This clonotype was found a few times. The rearrangement joins TRBV27 to TRBJ1-2; D gene uncertain. The CDR3 contains 16 residues. The germline gives CDR1 MNHEY, CDR2 SMNVEV (reference sequence). V was shortened by 11 bases and J by 5 bases, with 27 bases between the two germline ends. CDR3 amino acids: CAASRREGSHLYGYTF. CDR3 coding DNA: TGTGCCGCCTCAAGGCGGGAGGGCAGCCACCTTTATGGCTACACCTTC.

This clonotype has only a few counts. The genes are TRBV6-1 and TRBJ1-5; possibly TRBD1 for D (5 bases). The V gene lost 6 bases and the J gene lost 3 bases, with 21 bases spanning the gap. Germline lookup yields CDR1 MNHNS and CDR2 SASEGT. This CDR3 has 17 amino acids. CDR3 DNA: TGTGCCAGCAGGCCTCTCCCCCGGGGCCCCCCCAATCAGCCCCAGCATTTT. This sequence encodes CASRPLPRGPPNQPQHF.

This clonotype was observed many times. The chain uses TRBV12-3 or TRBV12-4 and TRBJ1-3; D is unresolved. CDR3 length equals 16 residues. The V end was cut by 5 bases, the J end by 2 bases, with 16 bases between. CDR3 amino acids: CASSQHSPNPGNTIYF. In DNA form, the CDR3 reads TGTGCCAGCAGTCAACACTCACCCAACCCTGGAAACACCATATATTTT.

This clonotype has at least ten counts. In nucleotides, the CDR3 is TGTGCCAGCAGCCCTCGGGGACCAGAAGCTTTCTTT. Protein sequence: CASSPRGPEAFF. The chain joins TRBV12-3 or TRBV12-4 to TRBJ1-1; D might be TRBD1 (5 bases). The V end was cut by 6 bases, the J end by 8 bases, with 13 bases between. The CDR3 is 12 amino acids.

The V call is TRBV3-1, the J call TRBJ2-1; TRBD2 agrees at 9 bases. This CDR3 has 13 amino acids. V shed 0 bases, J shed 12 bases, and the junction held 3 bases outside the gene matches. Germline CDR1 LGHDT, CDR2 YNNKEL (reference sequence). CDR3 in DNA: TGTGCCAGCAGCCAAGAAGGGACTAGCTCGCAGTTCTTC. Translated: CASSQEGTSSQFF.

The rearrangement uses TRBV9 and TRBJ2-1; 8 bases match TRBD2. V was clipped by 2 bases and J by 5 bases; unmatched bases: 6. The V gene's germline CDR1 is SGDLS and CDR2 YYNGEE. CDR3 size: 15 residues. This CDR3 is CASSVSGSINNEQFF. CDR3 nucleotides: TGTGCCAGCAGCGTCAGCGGGAGTATAAACAATGAGCAGTTCTTC.